Shown below are 10 T cell receptor beta chains from a single sample sequenced in a study of monozygotic twins with inflammatory bowel disease (dated by TCRdb to between 2017 and 2020). The library was prepared using 5' RACE. The run used an Illumina HiSeq 2500. Through TCRdb reprocessing, the reads give one entry per CDR3 protein sequence; DNA is omitted. This sample's table lists approximately 380,000 distinct CDR3 sequences. The ten largest clonotypes hold 2% to 3% of the sample. The sample comprised blood. The source is a human donor with ulcerative colitis or Crohn's disease, or a healthy co-twin of an affected twin (not recorded which).

This chain links TRBV29-1 with TRBJ2-1. The length of the CDR3 is 12 residues. Germline assignment: CDR1 SQVTM and CDR2 ANQGSEA. CDR3: CSVEDLRNEQFF.

This chain connects TRBV4-3 to TRBJ2-7. The CDR3 consists of 15 residues. Germline V CDR1 and CDR2: LGHNA, YSLEER. CDR3 in amino acids: CASSQVAGASYEQYF.

This CDR3 is CSATRTSGGATDTQYF. The chain recombines TRBV20-1 with TRBJ2-3; TCRdb designates TRBD2, a call that cannot be tested without DNA. Germline assignment: CDR1 DFQATT and CDR2 SNEGSKA (reference sequence). This CDR3 is built from 16 residues.

The chain combines TRBV28 with TRBJ2-1. Germline values: CDR1 MDHEN, CDR2 SYDVKM. The length of the CDR3 is 14 residues. CDR3: CASSTASSYNQQFF.

This chain joins TRBV7-3 and TRBJ2-2; TCRdb indicates TRBD2, and absent DNA this call remains unverified. The CDR3 spans 16 residues. Germline CDR1 SGHTA, CDR2 FQGTGA. The CDR3 spells CASSSQPAGNTGELFF. The full variable domain, with the rest looked up from reference TRBV7-3 and TRBJ2-2, is GAGVSQTPSNKVTEKGKYVELRCDPISGHTALYWYRQSLGQGPEFLIYFQGTGAADDSGLPNDRFFAVRPEGSVSTLKIQRTERGDSAVYLCASSSQPAGNTGELFFGEGSRLTVL.

V gene TRBV7-2 combines with J gene TRBJ2-7. The V gene's germline CDR1 is SGHTA and CDR2 FQGNSA. This CDR3 has 14 residues. The CDR3 loop is CASSLGGNAYEQYF.

CDR3 protein: CSARSFTGGHTGELFF. This chain joins TRBV20-1 and TRBJ2-2; without DNA, the TCRdb call of TRBD1 cannot be checked. CDR1 and CDR2 (germline): DFQATT, SNEGSKA (reference sequence). This CDR3 comprises 16 residues.

This chain uses TRBV6-5 with TRBJ1-2. Germline-derived CDR1 and CDR2 are MNHEY and SVGAGI. The CDR3 sequence is 13 residues long. The CDR3 is CASSYSVSSGYTF.

The gene calls are TRBV12-3 or TRBV12-4 and TRBJ1-1; the D call of TRBD1 rests on TCRdb alone, since no DNA is present to check it. The CDR3 is 11 amino acids. The chain's CDR3 is CASSPGFRAFF.

V gene TRBV7-3 combines with J gene TRBJ2-1; TCRdb's D gene call, TRBD2, goes unchecked for lack of DNA. Per the germline V gene, CDR1 is SGHTA and CDR2 is FQGTGA. The CDR3 spans 15 residues. CDR3 amino acids: CASSPSGGNYNEQFF. The whole variable domain, remainder taken from reference TRBV7-3 and TRBJ2-1, is GAGVSQTPSNKVTEKGKYVELRCDPISGHTALYWYRQSLGQGPEFLIYFQGTGAADDSGLPNDRFFAVRPEGSVSTLKIQRTERGDSAVYLCASSPSGGNYNEQFFGPGTRLTVL.